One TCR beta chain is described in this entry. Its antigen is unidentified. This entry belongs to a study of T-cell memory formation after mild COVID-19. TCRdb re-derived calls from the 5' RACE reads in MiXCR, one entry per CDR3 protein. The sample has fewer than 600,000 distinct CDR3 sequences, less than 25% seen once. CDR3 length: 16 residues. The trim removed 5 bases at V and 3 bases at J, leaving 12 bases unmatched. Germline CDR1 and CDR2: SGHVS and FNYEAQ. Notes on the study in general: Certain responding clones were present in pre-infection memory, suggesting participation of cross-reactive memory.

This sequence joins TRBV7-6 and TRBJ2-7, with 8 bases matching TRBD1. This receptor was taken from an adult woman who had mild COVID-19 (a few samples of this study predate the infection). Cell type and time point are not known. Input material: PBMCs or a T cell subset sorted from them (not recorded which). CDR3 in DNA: TGTGCCAGCAGCCAAGCCTTGGGACAGGCCTTCTACGAGCAGTACTTC. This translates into CASSQALGQAFYEQYF.